These 25 T cell receptor beta chains originate from one sample sequenced in a study of OX40 agonist ivuxolimab in advanced cancers. Some clones are missing from TCRdb's copy, which holds only in-frame ones; the method was immunoSEQ multiplex PCR. The repertoire has fewer than 45,000 clones, approximately 90% of them found once; the top ten carry roughly 12%. The material sequenced was CD4+ or CD8+ T cells sorted from blood, taken in a trial of the OX40 agonist ivuxolimab. The receptor set was obtained from an adult with an advanced solid tumor such as melanoma, head and neck, liver or kidney cancer.

The chain combines TRBV28 with TRBJ2-1; TRBD1 matches 11 bases. Germline V lookup: CDR1 MDHEN, CDR2 SYDVKM. V lost 7 bases, J lost 9 bases, and 14 bases stayed unmatched. CDR3 size: 16 residues. The CDR3, as DNA: TGTGCCAGCACCCTTGCCGGGACAGGGGGAATGGGTGAGCAGTTCTTC. As protein: CASTLAGTGGMGEQFF. Supplemented by reference TRBV28 and TRBJ2-1, the full variable domain reads DVKVTQSSRYLVKRTGEKVFLECVQDMDHENMFWYRQDPGLGLRLIYFSYDVKMKEKGDIPEGYSVSREKKERFSLILESASTNQTSMYLCASTLAGTGGMGEQFFGPGTRLTVL.

The chain is built from TRBV7-2 and TRBJ1-2; 8 bases map to TRBD1. The J segment lost 5 bases and the V segment lost 5 bases, leaving 10 bases of the junction unmatched. The germline V gene has CDR1 SGHTA and CDR2 FQGNSA. The CDR3 is 15 amino acids. CDR3 DNA sequence: TGTGCCAGCAGCCCTCAGGGGACAGGTCCTTATGGCTACACCTTC. This sequence encodes CASSPQGTGPYGYTF.

The chain couples TRBV28 to TRBJ2-7, with 9 bases identical to TRBD1. CDR1 is MDHEN and CDR2 is SYDVKM in the germline V gene. CDR3 length equals 14 residues. The V gene end was trimmed by 7 bases and the J gene end by 0 bases; junction bases not matched to a gene: 4. The CDR3 sequence: CASNTGGASYEQYF. In nucleotides, the CDR3 is TGTGCCAGCAATACAGGGGGCGCCTCCTACGAGCAGTACTTC.

This chain connects TRBV28 to TRBJ2-1; 12 nucleotides match TRBD2. Germline V gene lookup returns CDR1 MDHEN and CDR2 SYDVKM. J gave up 9 bases and V 2 bases, and 8 bases lay outside the gene matches. This CDR3 is 16 amino acids long. The CDR3 loop is CASSLPSSGRAGEQFF. The DNA of the CDR3 is TGTGCCAGCAGTTTACCTTCTAGCGGGAGGGCCGGTGAGCAGTTCTTC.

As regards this clone: The identical CDR3 is also encoded by other nucleotide sequences in the sample. The chain employs TRBV15 and TRBJ1-5; a possible D gene is TRBD1 (5 bases). CDR1 LNHNV and CDR2 YYDKDF come from the germline V gene (reference sequence). The CDR3 runs to 15 residues. V lost 0 bases and J 3 bases, leaving 9 bases between the germline ends. CDR3 sequence reads: CATSRDKGYNQPQHF. In DNA, the CDR3 is TGTGCCACCAGCAGAGACAAGGGGTACAATCAGCCCCAGCATTTT.

This chain uses TRBV28 with TRBJ2-2; 8 bases agree with TRBD2. The germline gives CDR1 MDHEN, CDR2 SYDVKM. The CDR3 sequence is 16 residues long. J was trimmed by 4 bases and V by 2 bases; bases with no gene match: 6. CDR3 sequence (DNA): TGTGCCAGCAGTTTAGTGGCGGGAGGTGTCACCGGGGAGCTGTTTTTT. Its translation: CASSLVAGGVTGELFF.

This chain links TRBV7-9 with TRBJ2-2; the D is unclear. V was pared by 5 bases and J by 0 bases, with 13 bases between. This CDR3 is 16 amino acids long. Germline assignment: CDR1 SEHNR and CDR2 FQNEAQ (reference sequence). For the CDR3, the DNA is TGTGCCAGCAGCCCACCGAACCGCGCGAACACCGGGGAGCTGTTTTTT. Protein: CASSPPNRANTGELFF.

Comments on this clone: This same CDR3 is encoded by further DNA sequences in the sample. The V and J genes are TRBV10-3 and TRBJ2-7; the match to TRBD1 covers 9 bases. The germline V gene encodes CDR1 ENHRY and CDR2 SYGVKD. V dropped 6 bases and J dropped 9; count of bases not matched to a gene: 21. The CDR3 has 17 amino acids. This CDR3 is CAISDPTPGQGLLGQYF. The CDR3 DNA is TGTGCCATCAGCGATCCTACTCCGGGACAGGGCCTCCTCGGGCAGTACTTC.

V and J are TRBV5-4 and TRBJ2-7, with 7 bases lining up with TRBD2. The CDR3 has 13 amino acids. Germline V gives CDR1 SGHNT, CDR2 YYREEE (reference sequence). After removal of 1 base from V and 3 bases from J, the junction contained 1 base not matched to a gene. This chain's CDR3 is CASSLRGDYEQYF. DNA of the CDR3: TGTGCCAGCAGCTTGCGGGGGGACTACGAGCAGTACTTC.

The chain employs TRBV19 and TRBJ1-5, with D perhaps TRBD1 (6 bases). Per germline, CDR1 LNHDA and CDR2 SQIVND (reference sequence). The CDR3 has 16 amino acids. The V and J ends lost 5 bases and 2 bases respectively, with 16 bases between them. The CDR3, as DNA: TGTGCCAGTAGTGCCAGCCCGACAGGTCGCAATCAGCCCCAGCATTTT. It specifies CASSASPTGRNQPQHF.

The gene calls are TRBV7-2 and TRBJ1-2, with D perhaps TRBD1 (6 bases). The V end was cut by 6 bases, the J end by 7 bases, with 21 bases between. The CDR3 has 15 residues. Germline values: CDR1 SGHTA, CDR2 FQGNSA. This CDR3 is CASSLGGAGNSGYTF. The DNA for the CDR3 is TGTGCCAGCAGTCTTGGGGGGGCAGGGAATAGTGGCTACACCTTC. Complete variable domain (other parts from reference TRBV7-2 and TRBJ1-2): GAGVSQSPSNKVTEKGKDVELRCDPISGHTALYWYRQSLGQGLEFLIYFQGNSAPDKSGLPSDRFSAERTGGSVSTLTIQRTQQEDSAVYLCASSLGGAGNSGYTFGSGTRLTVV.

The chain joins TRBV4-1 to TRBJ2-3; 14 bases are a match to TRBD2. V gave up 5 bases and J gave up 7 bases; unmatched junction bases: 8. Germline loops: CDR1 MGHRA, CDR2 YSYEKL. The CDR3 is 16 residues long. CDR3 DNA: TGCGCCAGCAGCAAGACTAGCGGGAGGGCCCGTAATACGCAGTATTTT. Encoded protein: CASSKTSGRARNTQYF.

The chain joins TRBV2 to TRBJ1-5; 8 nucleotides line up with TRBD1. The CDR3 loop spans 15 amino acids. In germline, CDR1 is SNHLY, CDR2 FYNNEI. The trim removed 3 bases at V and 0 bases at J, leaving 1 base unmatched. CDR3 nucleotides: TGTGCCAGCAGTGATCAGGGGGCTAGCAATCAGCCCCAGCATTTT. This codes for CASSDQGASNQPQHF.

The chain recombines TRBV30 with TRBJ1-5; D perhaps matches TRBD1 (5 bases). Looked up from germline, CDR1 is GTSNPN and CDR2 is SVGIG (reference sequence). This CDR3 is 17 amino acids long. V gave up 2 bases and J gave up 1 base, with 18 bases separating them. Here the CDR3 reads CAWSSSGIGVSNQPQHF. CDR3 sequence (DNA): TGTGCCTGGAGTTCGAGCGGGATAGGGGTGAGCAATCAGCCCCAGCATTTT.

The chain uses TRBV27 and TRBJ2-4; D gene uncertain. Germline loops: CDR1 MNHEY, CDR2 SMNVEV (reference sequence). V dropped 3 bases and J dropped 3 bases, with 9 bases sitting between them. This CDR3 has 14 residues. The CDR3 reads CASSFSSNKNIQYF. The CDR3, as DNA: TGTGCCAGCAGTTTCTCCAGCAACAAAAACATTCAGTACTTC.

The count of this clone is one. The V gene is TRBV18, the J gene TRBJ1-3; D is ambiguous. From germline, CDR1 is KGHSH and CDR2 LQKENI. The CDR3 extends over 15 amino acids. V was clipped by 3 bases and J by 4 bases, with 13 bases between them. The CDR3 here is CASSPDFGIGNTIYF. CDR3 nucleotide sequence: TGTGCCAGCTCACCGGACTTTGGAATCGGAAACACCATATATTTT.

The rearrangement links TRBV11-1 to TRBJ2-7; D call uncertain. The V and J ends lost 1 base and 2 bases respectively, with 12 bases between them. The CDR3 loop spans 15 amino acids. Germline V gene data show CDR1 as SGHAT and CDR2 as FQDESV (reference sequence). The CDR3 protein is CASSLVSAFPYEQYF. The DNA of the CDR3 is TGTGCCAGCAGCTTAGTCTCGGCATTTCCCTACGAGCAGTACTTC.

The genes are TRBV11-2 and TRBJ2-7; D perhaps matches TRBD2 (6 bases). The CDR3 contains 13 residues. The V end was cut by 5 bases, the J end by 2 bases, with 10 bases between. CDR1 is SGHAT and CDR2 is FQNNGV in the germline V gene. The CDR3 sequence: CASSKGLTYEQYF. In DNA, the CDR3 is TGTGCCAGCAGCAAGGGACTGACCTACGAGCAGTACTTC.

The gene calls are TRBV7-2 and TRBJ1-3, with a possible D match to TRBD1 (5 bases). The V gene's germline CDR1 is SGHTA and CDR2 FQGNSA. The length of the CDR3 is 17 residues. V lost 7 bases and J lost 4, with 23 bases in between. The CDR3 is CASNHRPGPTNGNTIYF. As DNA, the CDR3 is TGTGCCAGCAATCACAGACCGGGACCGACCAACGGAAACACCATATATTTT.

This rearrangement joins TRBV19 to TRBJ2-2; D could derive from TRBD1 or TRBD2 (5 bases each). Trimming shortened V by 5 bases and J by 3 bases, and 19 bases separated the two germline ends. Germline V gives CDR1 LNHDA, CDR2 SQIVND (reference sequence). The CDR3 covers 17 residues. CDR3 nucleotides: TGTGCCAGTAGTGTACACACTTGGGACCTTTACACCGGGGAGCTGTTTTTT. It is translated as CASSVHTWDLYTGELFF.

This clone has a single count. V gene TRBV15 combines with J gene TRBJ2-5; TRBD1 is a possible D gene (6 bases). The length of the CDR3 is 15 residues. Trimming shortened V by 1 base and J by 2 bases, and 11 bases separated the two germline ends. Germline lookup yields CDR1 LNHNV and CDR2 YYDKDF (reference sequence). The CDR3 DNA sequence: TGTGCCACCAGCAGAGTAGGACAGCATCAAGAGACCCAGTACTTC. Its protein product is CATSRVGQHQETQYF.

This sequence joins TRBV27 and TRBJ2-5; D assignment may be TRBD1 or TRBD2 (5 bases each). Deletions cut 6 bases from V and 2 bases from J, with 22 bases between. CDR3 size: 17 residues. CDR1 is MNHEY and CDR2 is SMNVEV in the germline V gene (reference sequence). CDR3 in amino acids: CASRGLVQDGAQETQYF. The CDR3 DNA is TGTGCCAGCAGAGGGCTGGTTCAGGACGGGGCACAAGAGACCCAGTACTTC.

V gene TRBV6-6 combines with J gene TRBJ2-1, with 7 bases aligning to TRBD2. CDR3 length: 13 residues. Germline V gene lookup returns CDR1 MNHNY and CDR2 SVGAGI (reference sequence). V trimming: 6 bases; J trimming: 10 bases; junction bases outside the gene matches: 9. Here the CDR3 reads CASRPPGGGEQFF. In DNA form, the CDR3 reads TGTGCCAGCAGGCCCCCTGGGGGGGGAGAGCAGTTCTTC.

The genes are TRBV13 and TRBJ2-3; 10 bases match TRBD2. Germline CDR1 and CDR2: PRHDT and FYEKMQ (reference sequence). This CDR3 region has 16 residues. V shed 4 bases and J 1 base; nucleotides not matched to a gene: 5. CDR3 nucleotides: TGTGCCAGCAGCTCACTAGCGGGGAGCCGCACAGATACGCAGTATTTT. It encodes CASSSLAGSRTDTQYF.

The chain couples TRBV28 to TRBJ2-6, with TRBD1 matching 8 bases. Germline V gene sequence: CDR1 MDHEN, CDR2 SYDVKM. J gave up 1 base and V 5 bases, and 4 bases lay outside the gene matches. CDR3 length equals 16 residues. CDR3 residues: CASSGRGLSGANVLTF. CDR3 nucleotide sequence: TGTGCCAGCAGTGGCAGGGGGCTATCTGGGGCCAACGTCCTGACTTTC. Filled out from reference TRBV28 and TRBJ2-6, the complete variable domain reads DVKVTQSSRYLVKRTGEKVFLECVQDMDHENMFWYRQDPGLGLRLIYFSYDVKMKEKGDIPEGYSVSREKKERFSLILESASTNQTSMYLCASSGRGLSGANVLTFGAGSRLTVL.